Each of the 10 T cell receptor beta chains below was sequenced from the same sample in a study of patients and donors after allogeneic stem cell transplantation. Each CDR3 protein gets one entry after TCRdb re-called the RT-PCR reads with MiXCR. Of about 230,000 distinct CDR3 sequences in the sample, 13% to 15% are singletons; the top ten hold around 10%. Sequenced input: blood, either unsorted or a sorted T cell fraction (not recorded which). Receptors were obtained from a human donor who was either an allogeneic HSCT recipient or a stem cell or donor lymphocyte infusion donor (not recorded which). It is not recorded whose cells these are; they may come from a transplant donor.

This clonotype occurred a few times. The V and J genes are TRBV13 and TRBJ2-7; D is perhaps TRBD2 (7 bases). This CDR3 comprises 16 residues. V gave up 4 bases and J gave up 3 bases, with 19 bases separating them. Germline loops: CDR1 PRHDT, CDR2 FYEKMQ (reference sequence). DNA for the CDR3: TGTGCCAGCAGCTATGGGCGGGGGCCCTCCCTCTACGAGCAGTACTTC. Translation gives CASSYGRGPSLYEQYF. Looking up the rest from reference TRBV13 and TRBJ2-7 gives the full variable domain: AAGVIQSPRHLIKEKRETATLKCYPIPRHDTVYWYQQGPGQDPQFLISFYEKMQSDKGSIPDRFSAQQFSDYHSELNMSSLELGDSALYFCASSYGRGPSLYEQYFGPGTRLTVT.

This clonotype was detected ten times or more. V and J are TRBV27 and TRBJ1-5; D is possibly TRBD1 (6 bases). Germline CDR1 is MNHEY and CDR2 is SMNVEV (reference sequence). CDR3 length: 15 amino acids. Trimming removed 2 bases at V and 6 bases at J, with 14 bases between. CDR3 residues: CASSLGAGAGQPQHF. In DNA form, the CDR3 reads TGTGCCAGCAGTTTAGGGGCGGGGGCAGGTCAGCCCCAGCATTTT.

This clonotype was seen ten or more times. The V gene is TRBV20-1, the J gene TRBJ1-4; D possibly corresponds to TRBD1 (5 bases). Trimming took 6 bases from V and 2 from J, leaving 10 bases between them. Germline CDR1 is DFQATT and CDR2 is SNEGSKA (reference sequence). The CDR3 length is 13 residues. The CDR3 DNA is TGCAGTGCCGTGGAGGGGACTAATGAAAAACTGTTTTTT. Residues: CSAVEGTNEKLFF.

The chain recombines TRBV30 with TRBJ2-3; 9 nucleotides match TRBD2. With 3 bases clipped from V and 1 base from J, the junction kept 8 bases outside the gene matches. This CDR3 has 16 amino acids. Germline CDR1 and CDR2: GTSNPN and SVGIG (reference sequence). The CDR3 spells CAWRLGGGAGTDTQYF. The CDR3 coding sequence is TGTGCCTGGAGATTAGGCGGGGGGGCTGGCACAGATACGCAGTATTTT.

The sample holds many counts of this clonotype. This chain joins TRBV6-1 and TRBJ1-1; possibly TRBD1 for D (5 bases). Deletions cut 3 bases from V and 0 bases from J, with 8 bases between. The CDR3 covers 14 residues. Germline CDR1 is MNHNS and CDR2 is SASEGT. Here the CDR3 reads CASSDTGLNTEAFF. The CDR3 region has the DNA TGTGCCAGCAGTGACACAGGCTTGAACACTGAAGCTTTCTTT.

V gene TRBV11-2 combines with J gene TRBJ2-1, with D tentatively TRBD2 (6 bases). V was cut by 5 bases and J by 0 bases, with 8 bases left in between. This CDR3 comprises 14 residues. Germline V gene data show CDR1 as SGHAT and CDR2 as FQNNGV. The CDR3 protein is CASSPGLSYNEQFF. DNA for the CDR3: TGTGCCAGCAGCCCGGGACTCTCCTACAATGAGCAGTTCTTC.

The rearrangement links TRBV6-1 to TRBJ1-1; D possibly corresponds to TRBD1 (5 bases). CDR1 MNHNS and CDR2 SASEGT come from the germline V gene. Trimming cost V 6 bases and J 0 bases, with 11 bases left between them. The CDR3 totals 14 residues. The CDR3 sequence: CASSPTAMNTEAFF. In nucleotides, the CDR3 is TGTGCCAGCAGCCCGACAGCAATGAACACTGAAGCTTTCTTT.

At least ten counts were recorded for this clonotype. The J gene is TRBJ2-1, the V gene TRBV15; 14 nucleotides agree with TRBD2. The CDR3 runs 16 residues. Germline V gives CDR1 LNHNV, CDR2 YYDKDF (reference sequence). V shed 2 bases and J 8 bases; nucleotides not matched to a gene: 5. DNA of the CDR3: TGTGCCACCAGCAGACAAGGGACTAGCGGGGGCGATGAGCAGTTCTTC. This gives the protein CATSRQGTSGGDEQFF.

This clonotype was recorded many times. The V call is TRBV9, the J call TRBJ2-2; unclear D gene. Trimming left V 3 bases short and J 3 bases short, with 6 bases between. The CDR3 is 13 amino acids. Germline lookup yields CDR1 SGDLS and CDR2 YYNGEE. The CDR3 region is CASSATHTGELFF. CDR3 in DNA: TGTGCCAGCAGCGCTACTCACACCGGGGAGCTGTTTTTT.

The V and J genes are TRBV15 and TRBJ2-7; D is possibly TRBD2 (6 bases). The CDR3 covers 15 residues. Germline V lookup: CDR1 LNHNV, CDR2 YYDKDF (reference sequence). Trimming cost V 0 bases and J 0 bases, with 9 bases left between them. The CDR3 DNA is TGTGCCACCAGCAGAGATCTCGGGAGCTCCTACGAGCAGTACTTC. Translated, it gives CATSRDLGSSYEQYF.